This T cell receptor beta chain was captured in a study of beta chain features in type 1 diabetes. The investigators reverse transcribed all of the isolated RNA, so they sequenced expressed TCRB transcripts. Produced via immunoSEQ multiplex PCR; TCRdb's table is partial and in-frame only. The data hold approximately 160,000 clones, with about 9.1% observed a single time. In its sample, this clone was seen a few times. Germline V CDR1 and CDR2: SNHLY, FYNNEI. This CDR3 is 11 amino acids long. Trimming took 7 bases from V and 5 from J, leaving 8 bases between them. This TCR came from a woman in her late teens or twenties in good health. The chain has TRBV2 and TRBJ1-2; weak D call: TRBD1 (5 bases). The sample consisted of central memory CD4+ T cells from blood. The CDR3 DNA reads as TGTGCCAGCACGGGGGGGTATGGCTACACCTTC. Translated, it gives CASTGGYGYTF.